This T cell receptor (beta chain) came from a study of CD8 T cell repertoires and HIV-1 epitope variants. As for the study in general: T cells were stimulated with Twenty-five Gag and Nef peptides separately. Study outcomes and limitations: The TAALDMSHF plasma variant had no responses, unlike KF9 (about five clonotypes) and HW9 (one). Beta chains alone show antigen proliferation, not cytokine profile or function.

Remarks on this clone: What it recognizes is unknown.

Profiling relied on immunoSEQ multiplex PCR, and the TCRdb table lists in-frame clones only, not all of them. This repertoire shows about 3,500 clones, more than 55% found once; its top ten account for roughly 45%. The CDR3 extends over 14 amino acids. The junction had 0 bases not matched to a gene; V was cut back by 3 bases and J by 2 bases. Germline V gene sequence: CDR1 MDHEN, CDR2 SYDVKM. The genes are TRBV28 and TRBJ1-5; TRBD1 matches 8 bases. This TCR came from a male donor with HIV. The sequencing sample was made of cultured CD8+ T cells derived from PBMCs. This CDR3 is CASSLTGGNQPQHF. The CDR3 DNA follows: TGTGCCAGCAGTTTGACAGGGGGCAATCAGCCCCAGCATTTT.